A single sample gave rise to the 32 T cell receptor beta chains below, sequenced in a study of T cells after yellow fever vaccination. TCRdb re-analysed the 5' RACE reads in MiXCR, keeping a single row per CDR3 protein. The data hold about 580,000 distinct CDR3 sequences, with less than 20% observed a single time. Sample: PBMCs, taken 5 days after the first yellow fever vaccination. The receptors come from a man in his late teens or twenties who received the YFV17D yellow fever vaccine.

The chain recombines TRBV10-3 with TRBJ1-4, with unresolved D. This CDR3 spans 14 amino acids. V shed 4 bases and J shed 4 bases, with 10 bases lying between them. CDR1 and CDR2 (germline): ENHRY, SYGVKD. The CDR3 region has the DNA TGTGCCATCAGTGCGTCGGGGAATAATGAAAAACTGTTTTTT. Protein: CAISASGNNEKLFF.

This chain connects TRBV7-3 to TRBJ2-2; 10 nucleotides match TRBD1. This CDR3 is 17 amino acids long. Trimming cost V 5 bases and J 6 bases; bases outside gene matches: 12. The germline V gene encodes CDR1 SGHTA and CDR2 FQGTGA. DNA of the CDR3: TGTGCCAGCAGCCCCAACCGAGGACAGGGGGTCCCCGGGGAGCTGTTTTTT. Its protein is CASSPNRGQGVPGELFF.

The chain carries TRBV9 and TRBJ2-1; TRBD2 matches 8 bases. With V trimmed by 3 bases and J by 6 bases, 8 bases remained unmatched. The CDR3 runs to 15 residues. The germline CDR1 and CDR2 sequences are SGDLS and YYNGEE. Here the CDR3 reads CASSAAGGPPNEQFF. CDR3 in DNA: TGTGCCAGCAGCGCTGCGGGGGGCCCTCCCAATGAGCAGTTCTTC.

In this sample, this clonotype turned up a few times. V gene TRBV6-1 combines with J gene TRBJ1-5; 7 nucleotides line up with TRBD1. The CDR3 has 15 residues. V lost 8 bases and J lost 7; bases outside the gene matches: 14. CDR1 is MNHNS, CDR2 SASEGT, per germline. In DNA form, the CDR3 reads TGTGCCAGCGTCCTAGTGACAGGGTCGGGGCAGCCCCAGCATTTT. Amino acid sequence: CASVLVTGSGQPQHF.

This clonotype was seen a few times. The J gene is TRBJ1-2, the V gene TRBV29-1; possible D gene TRBD1, 6 bases. V lost 6 bases and J 4 bases, leaving 15 bases between the germline ends. CDR3 length: 13 amino acids. The germline V gene encodes CDR1 SQVTM and CDR2 ANQGSEA. DNA for the CDR3: TGCAGCGTAAGGGGGATACTAAGCTATGGCTACACCTTC. It yields the protein CSVRGILSYGYTF.

This clonotype was seen many times. V and J are TRBV10-1 and TRBJ2-2; possible D gene TRBD1, 6 bases. Germline CDR1 reads WNHNN; CDR2 reads SYGVQD (reference sequence). The CDR3 runs 14 residues. V lost 8 bases, J lost 1 base, and 11 bases lay in between. The DNA for the CDR3 is TGCGCCAGCGCCCCGGGACAGAACACCGGGGAGCTGTTTTTT. Its protein product is CASAPGQNTGELFF.

The chain recombines TRBV6-5 with TRBJ1-6, with D unresolved. V was shortened by 0 bases and J by 6 bases, with 9 bases between the two germline ends. The CDR3 consists of 15 residues. In germline, CDR1 is MNHEY, CDR2 SVGAGI. CDR3 nucleotide sequence: TGTGCCAGCAGTTACTCGGAGGCTGGTAATTCACCCCTCCACTTT. This codes for CASSYSEAGNSPLHF.

This clonotype was seen a few times. The chain uses TRBV29-1 and TRBJ1-2; no clear D gene. Germline V gives CDR1 SQVTM, CDR2 ANQGSEA. With 0 bases removed from V and 6 bases from J, the gap between germline ends came to 14 bases. CDR3 size: 14 residues. The CDR3 loop reads CSVEDQKGRHGYTF. The CDR3 DNA reads TGCAGCGTTGAAGATCAGAAGGGTCGCCATGGCTACACCTTC.

The chain joins TRBV7-2 to TRBJ2-7; 8 bases are shared with TRBD2. Trimming at V came to 5 bases and at J to 12 bases, leaving 15 bases not matched to a gene. This CDR3 comprises 14 residues. Germline lookup yields CDR1 SGHTA and CDR2 FQGNSA. CDR3 coding DNA: TGTGCCAGCAGCCCCGGCGGGGGGAACGTTCATCGGTACGTC. Translation: CASSPGGGNVHRYV.

This clonotype was counted a few times. This sequence joins TRBV6-2 or TRBV6-3 and TRBJ2-2; 8 nucleotides align to TRBD1. CDR3 length: 18 residues. J gave up 7 bases and V 5 bases, and 18 bases lay outside the gene matches. Germline V gene sequence: CDR1 MNHEY, CDR2 SVGEGT. CDR3 loop: CASSHWTLDRGPNGELFF. CDR3 DNA sequence: TGTGCCAGCAGTCATTGGACCTTAGACAGGGGCCCGAACGGGGAGCTGTTTTTT.

This clonotype was seen only a few times. This sequence joins TRBV5-1 and TRBJ2-1; 7 bases are shared with TRBD1. Germline CDR1 SGHRS, CDR2 YFSETQ. The CDR3 sequence is 14 residues long. V dropped 0 bases and J dropped 9; count of bases not matched to a gene: 6. Written as DNA, the CDR3 is TGCGCCAGCAGCTTGGGGACAGGTAGATCTGAGCAGTTCTTC. Its translation is CASSLGTGRSEQFF.

The CDR3 region is CATARDRGDYGYTF. The CDR3 region has the DNA TGTGCCACCGCTAGGGACAGGGGTGACTATGGCTACACCTTC. The rearrangement uses TRBV15 and TRBJ1-2, with 10 bases that match TRBD1. The ends lost 8 bases at V and 3 bases at J; junction bases unmatched: 6. Germline assignment: CDR1 LNHNV and CDR2 YYDKDF (reference sequence). The CDR3 extends over 14 amino acids.

The rearrangement joins TRBV20-1 to TRBJ2-5; 10 bases are shared with TRBD2. V shed 2 bases and J 0 bases; nucleotides not matched to a gene: 3. Germline V CDR1 and CDR2: DFQATT, SNEGSKA (reference sequence). The CDR3 has 15 amino acids. The DNA of the CDR3 is TGCAGTGCTAGACTAGCGGGGGCCGACCAAGAGACCCAGTACTTC. Translation: CSARLAGADQETQYF.

The chain has TRBV20-1 and TRBJ2-5; 12 positions match TRBD2. There are 15 residues in the CDR3. The germline gives CDR1 DFQATT, CDR2 SNEGSKA (reference sequence). V shed 1 base and J 3 bases; nucleotides not matched to a gene: 3. This chain's CDR3 is CSARGSSGGEETQYF. The DNA of the CDR3 is TGCAGTGCTAGAGGGTCTAGCGGGGGGGAAGAGACCCAGTACTTC.

This clonotype was seen a handful of times. This rearrangement joins TRBV6-5 to TRBJ1-1, with unresolved D. Germline V lookup: CDR1 MNHEY, CDR2 SVGAGI. V lost 2 bases and J 4 bases, leaving 11 bases between the germline ends. CDR3 length: 14 amino acids. The CDR3 loop is CASSYGQVGTEAFF. For the CDR3, the DNA is TGTGCCAGCAGTTACGGCCAGGTGGGCACTGAAGCTTTCTTT.

The chain links TRBV6-1 to TRBJ1-1; D unclear. This CDR3 comprises 20 residues. Per germline, CDR1 MNHNS and CDR2 SASEGT. The V end lost 3 bases, the J end lost 1 base, and 27 bases lay between the germline ends. DNA of the CDR3: TGTGCCAGCAGTGATTACTACGGACGTACCTATAGACGGCGGAACACTGAAGCTTTCTTT. Translated: CASSDYYGRTYRRRNTEAFF.

In this sample, this clonotype turned up a few times. The chain joins TRBV18 to TRBJ1-5; D may be TRBD1 (5 bases). There are 15 residues in the CDR3. CDR1 and CDR2 (germline): KGHSH, LQKENI. Trimming took off 6 bases at V and 3 bases at J, with 15 bases between the two ends. The chain's CDR3 is CASSPGWGNNQPQHF. The CDR3 region has the DNA TGTGCCAGCTCCCCCGGTTGGGGGAACAATCAGCCCCAGCATTTT.

This clonotype was picked up one time. The chain uses TRBV5-1 and TRBJ2-1; D might be TRBD2 (5 bases). Germline CDR1 is SGHRS and CDR2 is YFSETQ. The CDR3 is made up of 12 amino acids. V lost 7 bases and J 12 bases, leaving 17 bases between the germline ends. The CDR3 here is CASGLLGSGQFF. In DNA, the CDR3 is TGCGCCAGCGGACTTTTGGGGAGTGGGCAGTTCTTC.

The chain is built from TRBV19 and TRBJ2-2; D is unclear. Germline values: CDR1 LNHDA, CDR2 SQIVND (reference sequence). This CDR3 spans 12 amino acids. Trimming shortened V by 10 bases and J by 6 bases, and 12 bases separated the two germline ends. The CDR3 bases are TGTGCCACCCGACTCGGACCCGGGGAGCTGTTTTTT. It codes for CATRLGPGELFF. The complete variable domain, with remaining parts taken from reference TRBV19 and TRBJ2-2, reads DGGITQSPKYLFRKEGQNVTLSCEQNLNHDAMYWYRQDPGQGLRLIYYSQIVNDFQKGDIAEGYSVSREKKESFPLTVTSAQKNPTAFYLCATRLGPGELFFGEGSRLTVL.

This clonotype has just a few counts. This sequence joins TRBV7-2 and TRBJ2-2; 8 bases match TRBD1. Germline V lookup: CDR1 SGHTA, CDR2 FQGNSA. The CDR3 contains 17 residues. The V and J ends lost 2 bases and 3 bases, in that order; junction bases with no gene match: 8. The CDR3 protein is CASSLLDRDRYTGELFF. The CDR3 DNA follows: TGTGCCAGCAGCTTATTAGACCGGGACAGGTACACCGGGGAGCTGTTTTTT. Using reference TRBV7-2 and TRBJ2-2 for the parts outside the CDR3, the full variable domain is GAGVSQSPSNKVTEKGKDVELRCDPISGHTALYWYRQSLGQGLEFLIYFQGNSAPDKSGLPSDRFSAERTGGSVSTLTIQRTQQEDSAVYLCASSLLDRDRYTGELFFGEGSRLTVL.

In its sample, this clonotype was seen a few times. This chain joins TRBV10-2 and TRBJ2-7; TRBD2 matches at 12 bases. The trim removed 8 bases at V and 5 bases at J, leaving 10 bases unmatched. This CDR3 is 15 amino acids long. Per the germline V gene, CDR1 is WSHSY and CDR2 is SAAADI. The CDR3, as DNA: TGCGCCAGCCTACCCAGTCTAGCGGGGGGGCACGAGCAGTACTTC. It translates to CASLPSLAGGHEQYF.

The gene calls are TRBV5-1 and TRBJ2-3, with 7 bases lining up with TRBD1. The ends lost 3 bases at V and 4 bases at J; junction bases unmatched: 8. This CDR3 spans 15 amino acids. Germline V gene lookup returns CDR1 SGHRS and CDR2 YFSETQ. The DNA for the CDR3 is TGCGCCAGCAGCTCGACAGGGACCCTTCCAGATACGCAGTATTTT. Its translation: CASSSTGTLPDTQYF.

The chain has TRBV7-9 and TRBJ2-5; 11 nucleotides agree with TRBD1. CDR1 and CDR2 (germline): SEHNR, FQNEAQ (reference sequence). Trimming at V came to 5 bases and at J to 3 bases, leaving 8 bases not matched to a gene. The CDR3 covers 16 residues. This CDR3 is CASSLYGQGAEETQYF. Written as DNA, the CDR3 is TGTGCCAGCAGCCTGTACGGACAGGGGGCAGAAGAGACCCAGTACTTC. Filled out from reference TRBV7-9 and TRBJ2-5, the complete variable domain reads DTGVSQNPRHKITKRGQNVTFRCDPISEHNRLYWYRQTLGQGPEFLTYFQNEAQLEKSRLLSDRFSAERPKGSFSTLEIQRTEQGDSAMYLCASSLYGQGAEETQYFGPGTRLLVL.

This clonotype has ten or more counts. The chain combines TRBV6-1 with TRBJ1-1; possible D gene TRBD1, 5 bases. V was cut by 8 bases and J by 0 bases, with 13 bases left in between. The CDR3 loop spans 14 amino acids. CDR1 is MNHNS, CDR2 SASEGT, per germline. The CDR3 nucleotides are TGTGCCAGCTACACCGGGACGGTGAACACTGAAGCTTTCTTT. Residues: CASYTGTVNTEAFF.

The rearrangement joins TRBV5-5 to TRBJ1-5; no reliable D call. V lost 0 bases to trimming and J lost 1 base, with 11 bases between them. From germline, CDR1 is SGHKS and CDR2 YYEKEE (reference sequence). The CDR3 runs to 16 residues. The CDR3 coding sequence is TGTGCCAGCAGCTTGGCGGGATGGGCGAGCAATCAGCCCCAGCATTTT. It yields the protein CASSLAGWASNQPQHF.

The chain employs TRBV5-1 and TRBJ2-7, with 7 bases fitting TRBD1. Trimming cost V 3 bases and J 3 bases; bases outside gene matches: 3. The length of the CDR3 is 13 residues. Germline V gene sequence: CDR1 SGHRS, CDR2 YFSETQ. The CDR3 region is CASSWDSDYEQYF. The CDR3 DNA is TGCGCCAGCAGCTGGGACAGTGACTACGAGCAGTACTTC.

The V gene is TRBV6-1, the J gene TRBJ2-2; tentative D call: TRBD1 (6 bases). Germline-derived CDR1 and CDR2 are MNHNS and SASEGT. V dropped 7 bases and J dropped 7 bases, with 13 bases sitting between them. The CDR3 is 13 residues long. The DNA for the CDR3 is TGTGCCAGCATAACAGGGTTAGGCGGGGAGCTGTTTTTT. As protein: CASITGLGGELFF.

Concerning this clonotype: One junction end does not reproduce the germline sequence, and a read error may be involved. The rearrangement links TRBV5-6 to TRBJ2-5, with D hard to call. Germline CDR1 SGHDT, CDR2 YYEEEE. This CDR3 is 14 amino acids long. The CDR3 sequence: CAGSRTPSRETQYF. In nucleotides, the CDR3 is TGTGCCGGCAGCAGAACCCCCTCGCGAGAGACCCAGTACTTC.

The V gene is TRBV7-2, the J gene TRBJ1-6, with TRBD1 as a possible D gene (6 bases). Germline CDR1 and CDR2: SGHTA and FQGNSA. Trimming took off 5 bases at V and 10 bases at J, with 12 bases between the two ends. This CDR3 has 13 amino acids. CDR3 sequence: CASSIPGDSPLHF. CDR3 in DNA: TGTGCCAGCAGCATCCCAGGGGACTCACCCCTCCACTTT. Combining the CDR3 with reference TRBV7-2 and TRBJ1-6 gives the whole variable domain GAGVSQSPSNKVTEKGKDVELRCDPISGHTALYWYRQSLGQGLEFLIYFQGNSAPDKSGLPSDRFSAERTGGSVSTLTIQRTQQEDSAVYLCASSIPGDSPLHFGNGTRLTVT.

The chain combines TRBV28 with TRBJ2-7; 7 bases agree with TRBD1. Germline values: CDR1 MDHEN, CDR2 SYDVKM. J lost 12 bases, V lost 5 bases, and 10 bases had no gene match. The CDR3 runs to 12 residues. The DNA for the CDR3 is TGTGCCAGCAGTAAACGACAGGGATTGGTGTACGTC. Translation gives CASSKRQGLVYV.

The chain employs TRBV12-3 or TRBV12-4 and TRBJ1-1, with D unclear. This CDR3 is 14 amino acids long. The V end lost 2 bases, the J end lost 1 base, and 8 bases lay between the germline ends. DNA for the CDR3: TGTGCCAGCAGTTTAAGACCGGGGAACACTGAAGCTTTCTTT. It specifies CASSLRPGNTEAFF.

The V gene is TRBV7-9, the J gene TRBJ2-3; the D gene is possibly TRBD2 (7 bases). The germline V gene encodes CDR1 SEHNR and CDR2 FQNEAQ (reference sequence). The CDR3 covers 15 residues. Trimming shortened V by 5 bases and J by 5 bases, and 17 bases separated the two germline ends. For the CDR3, the DNA is TGTGCCAGCAGCCCGCCGCTTAGGGGGGGAGATACGCAGTATTTT. Translating gives CASSPPLRGGDTQYF.